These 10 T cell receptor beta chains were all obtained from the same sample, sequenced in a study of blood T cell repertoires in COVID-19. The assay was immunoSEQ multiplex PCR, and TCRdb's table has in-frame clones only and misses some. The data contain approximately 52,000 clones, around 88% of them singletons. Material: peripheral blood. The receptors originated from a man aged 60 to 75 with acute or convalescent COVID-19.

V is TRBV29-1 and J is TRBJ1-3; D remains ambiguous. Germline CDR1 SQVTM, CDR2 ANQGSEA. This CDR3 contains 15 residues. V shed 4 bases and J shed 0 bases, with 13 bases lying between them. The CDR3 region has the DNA TGCAGCGTTGGCGGGGAAGAAAGCTCTGGAAACACCATATATTTT. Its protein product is CSVGGEESSGNTIYF.

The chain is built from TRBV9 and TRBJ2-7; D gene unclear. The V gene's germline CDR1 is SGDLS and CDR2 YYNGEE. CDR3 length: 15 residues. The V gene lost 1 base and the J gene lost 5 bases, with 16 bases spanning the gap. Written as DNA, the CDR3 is TGTGCCAGCAGCGTATCGCCAGTTTATGGTCACGAGCAGTACTTC. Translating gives CASSVSPVYGHEQYF.

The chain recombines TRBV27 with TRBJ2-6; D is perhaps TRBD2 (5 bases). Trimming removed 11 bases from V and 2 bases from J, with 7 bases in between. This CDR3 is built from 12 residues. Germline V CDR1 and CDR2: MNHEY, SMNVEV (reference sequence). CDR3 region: CAAGAGANVLTF. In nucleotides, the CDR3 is TGTGCCGCCGGGGCTGGGGCCAACGTCCTGACTTTC.

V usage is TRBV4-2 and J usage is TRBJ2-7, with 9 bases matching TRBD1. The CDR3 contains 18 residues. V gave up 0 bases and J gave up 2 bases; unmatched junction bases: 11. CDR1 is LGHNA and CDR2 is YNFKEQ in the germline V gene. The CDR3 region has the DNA TGTGCCAGCAGCCAAGAGGTCTTGAGGACAGGGGTAACCTACGAGCAGTACTTC. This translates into CASSQEVLRTGVTYEQYF.

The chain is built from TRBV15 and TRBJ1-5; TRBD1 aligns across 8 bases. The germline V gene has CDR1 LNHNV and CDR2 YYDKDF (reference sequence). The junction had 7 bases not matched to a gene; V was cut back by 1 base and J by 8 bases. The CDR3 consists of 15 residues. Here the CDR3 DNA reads TGTGCCACCAGCAGAGGACAGGGGCTAGGTGAGCCCCAGCATTTT. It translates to CATSRGQGLGEPQHF.

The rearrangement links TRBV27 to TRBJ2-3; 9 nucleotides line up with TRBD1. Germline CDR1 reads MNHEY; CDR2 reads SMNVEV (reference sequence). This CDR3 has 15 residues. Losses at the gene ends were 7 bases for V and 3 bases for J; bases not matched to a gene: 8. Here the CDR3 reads CASNPPTGGTDTQYF. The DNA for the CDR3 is TGTGCCAGCAACCCACCGACAGGGGGTACAGATACGCAGTATTTT.

Written as DNA, the CDR3 is TGCAGTGCTACGGTCGGTGGACCCCTCCACTTT. Translation: CSATVGGPLHF. This sequence joins TRBV20-1 and TRBJ1-6; D unclear. Germline assignment: CDR1 DFQATT and CDR2 SNEGSKA (reference sequence). This CDR3 has 11 amino acids. Trimming pared 4 bases from V and 12 bases from J, leaving 10 bases between.

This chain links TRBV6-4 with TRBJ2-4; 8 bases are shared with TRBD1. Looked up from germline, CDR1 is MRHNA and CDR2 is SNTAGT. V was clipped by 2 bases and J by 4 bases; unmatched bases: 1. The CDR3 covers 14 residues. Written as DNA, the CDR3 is TGTGCCAGCAGTGACACAGGGGGAAAAAACATTCAGTACTTC. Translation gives CASSDTGGKNIQYF.

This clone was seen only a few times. CDR3: CASSFSKRTSDTQYF. The CDR3 bases are TGTGCCAGCAGTTTTTCGAAGCGGACCTCAGATACGCAGTATTTT. The chain combines TRBV27 with TRBJ2-3, with a tentative D call TRBD2 (5 bases). Trimming shortened V by 3 bases and J by 4 bases, and 14 bases separated the two germline ends. CDR1 is MNHEY, CDR2 SMNVEV, per germline (reference sequence). The CDR3 runs 15 residues.

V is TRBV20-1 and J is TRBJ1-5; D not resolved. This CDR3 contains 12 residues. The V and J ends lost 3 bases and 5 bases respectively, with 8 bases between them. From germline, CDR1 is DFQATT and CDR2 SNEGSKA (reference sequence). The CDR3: CSASSRDQPQHF. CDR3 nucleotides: TGCAGTGCTAGTAGCCGGGATCAGCCCCAGCATTTT.